The 29 T cell receptor beta chains listed next were all sequenced from one sample in a study of T cells after yellow fever vaccination. One entry per CDR3 protein results from TCRdb running MiXCR on the 5' RACE reads. The table lists around 550,000 distinct CDR3 sequences, over 15% of them singletons, with roughly 13% in the top ten. Here the sequenced sample was PBMCs, taken 15 days after the yellow fever booster vaccination. The receptors were gathered from a man aged 25 to 45 who received the YFV17D yellow fever vaccine.

This clonotype was counted at least ten times. J is TRBJ2-5 and V is TRBV20-1; maybe TRBD2 (5 bases). This CDR3 has 14 residues. Germline CDR1 and CDR2: DFQATT and SNEGSKA (reference sequence). The V end lost 1 base, the J end lost 5 bases, and 14 bases lay between the germline ends. CDR3 DNA: TGCAGTGCTAGAGTGGCTGGAGGCGCGGAGACCCAGTACTTC. It encodes CSARVAGGAETQYF.

The genes are TRBV7-2 and TRBJ2-7, with 7 positions matching TRBD2. Germline V gene sequence: CDR1 SGHTA, CDR2 FQGNSA. The CDR3 has 15 amino acids. The ends lost 1 base at V and 2 bases at J; junction bases unmatched: 5. The CDR3 loop reads CASSLEGGGPYEQYF. CDR3 in DNA: TGTGCCAGCAGCTTAGAGGGCGGGGGACCCTACGAGCAGTACTTC.

Remarks on this clonotype: One junction end disagrees with the germline gene, perhaps due to a read error. V usage is TRBV20-1 and J usage is TRBJ2-2, with 7 bases matching TRBD1. This CDR3 comprises 14 residues. Germline CDR1 and CDR2: DFQATT and SNEGSKA (reference sequence). CDR3 in DNA: TGCAGTGCGAGCCCAGGGACAGCCACCGAGGAGCTGTTTTTT. It translates to CSASPGTATEELFF.

J is TRBJ2-1 and V is TRBV20-1, with 15 bases aligning to TRBD2. The CDR3 runs 16 residues. Trimming removed 3 bases from V and 8 bases from J; junction bases left unmatched: 8. The germline V gene has CDR1 DFQATT and CDR2 SNEGSKA (reference sequence). The CDR3 spells CSASSGLAGGPYEQFF. DNA of the CDR3: TGCAGTGCTAGTTCCGGACTAGCGGGAGGGCCTTATGAGCAGTTCTTC.

Only a few counts were recorded for this clonotype. The chain has TRBV12-3 or TRBV12-4 and TRBJ2-3, with 7 bases fitting TRBD2. J gave up 4 bases and V 0 bases, and 13 bases lay outside the gene matches. The CDR3 is 18 residues long. The CDR3 is CASSLALGGGAGADTQYF. The CDR3 DNA is TGTGCCAGCAGTTTAGCGCTTGGGGGAGGGGCGGGCGCAGATACGCAGTATTTT.

This clonotype came up many times. This sequence joins TRBV29-1 and TRBJ2-7; D unclear. This CDR3 region has 13 residues. Germline assignment: CDR1 SQVTM and CDR2 ANQGSEA. Trimming took 5 bases from V and 2 from J, leaving 13 bases between them. The CDR3 DNA follows: TGCAGCGTTAGTCGCACAGACGCCTACGAGCAGTACTTC. Translated, it gives CSVSRTDAYEQYF.

The V call is TRBV5-1, the J call TRBJ2-1; D might be TRBD2 (6 bases). V lost 7 bases to trimming and J lost 7 bases, with 18 bases between them. Per the germline V gene, CDR1 is SGHRS and CDR2 is YFSETQ. The CDR3 totals 14 residues. Here the CDR3 DNA reads TGCGCCAGCCAGGGTGGCGGGATAGTAAATGAGCAGTTCTTC. Translated: CASQGGGIVNEQFF.

The chain combines TRBV6-2 or TRBV6-3 with TRBJ2-1; maybe TRBD2 (5 bases). The ends were cut back, 5 bases at V and 2 bases at J, with 16 bases in the middle. The CDR3 spans 16 residues. Germline assignment: CDR1 MNHEY and CDR2 SVGEGT. The CDR3 protein is CASSPERGITYNEQFF. CDR3 nucleotide sequence: TGTGCCAGCAGTCCAGAGAGAGGGATAACCTACAATGAGCAGTTCTTC.

A few counts support this clonotype. The chain has TRBV5-5 and TRBJ2-5; 9 nucleotides agree with TRBD2. Germline V CDR1 and CDR2: SGHKS, YYEKEE (reference sequence). Losses at the gene ends were 0 bases for V and 7 bases for J; bases not matched to a gene: 10. CDR3 length equals 16 residues. The CDR3 region is CASSLVTSGSYVTQYF. The DNA for the CDR3 is TGTGCCAGCAGCTTGGTTACTAGCGGGTCTTATGTGACCCAGTACTTC.

A few counts support this clonotype. The chain links TRBV30 to TRBJ2-7, with D perhaps TRBD2 (6 bases). Germline V gene sequence: CDR1 GTSNPN, CDR2 SVGIG (reference sequence). The CDR3 totals 15 residues. The V end was cut by 0 bases, the J end by 6 bases, with 18 bases between. The CDR3 region is CAWSVRSAGSGEQYF. In DNA, the CDR3 is TGTGCCTGGAGTGTGAGATCCGCCGGGAGCGGCGAGCAGTACTTC.

This clonotype was seen only a few times. The V and J genes are TRBV5-1 and TRBJ2-7; D is possibly TRBD1 (5 bases). Germline CDR1 is SGHRS and CDR2 is YFSETQ. Trimming cost V 4 bases and J 3 bases, with 8 bases left between them. The length of the CDR3 is 12 residues. CDR3 residues: CASSGADYEQYF. In DNA, the CDR3 is TGCGCCAGCAGCGGGGCCGACTACGAGCAGTACTTC.

The CDR3: CASSSYPGELFF. CDR3 nucleotide sequence: TGTGCCAGCAGTAGTTACCCCGGGGAGCTGTTTTTT. The V and J genes are TRBV2 and TRBJ2-2, with D unresolved. CDR3 length: 12 amino acids. Trimming removed 5 bases from V and 6 bases from J, with 7 bases in between. Germline values: CDR1 SNHLY, CDR2 FYNNEI.

This clonotype has only a few counts. The rearrangement joins TRBV5-1 to TRBJ2-3; D may be TRBD2 (5 bases). There are 16 residues in the CDR3. CDR1 SGHRS and CDR2 YFSETQ come from the germline V gene. Trimming removed 0 bases from V and 3 bases from J, with 14 bases in between. The CDR3 DNA is TGCGCCAGCAGCTTGGCGAGTTCCCGCGGGACAGATACGCAGTATTTT. It encodes CASSLASSRGTDTQYF. The entire variable domain, with the rest obtained from reference TRBV5-1 and TRBJ2-3, is as follows: KAGVTQTPRYLIKTRGQQVTLSCSPISGHRSVSWYQQTPGQGLQFLFEYFSETQRNKGNFPGRFSGRQFSNSRSEMNVSTLELGDSALYLCASSLASSRGTDTQYFGPGTRLTVL.

The gene calls are TRBV27 and TRBJ1-1; 7 positions agree with TRBD1. The V and J ends lost 10 bases and 3 bases, in that order; junction bases with no gene match: 8. CDR1 is MNHEY, CDR2 SMNVEV, per germline (reference sequence). CDR3 length: 13 amino acids. Here the CDR3 DNA reads TGTGCCACCAGGGGGGGGACTCACACTGAAGCTTTCTTT. Amino acid sequence: CATRGGTHTEAFF.

This clonotype has more than one count but fewer than ten. The gene calls are TRBV29-1 and TRBJ2-3, with 8 positions matching TRBD2. The germline gives CDR1 SQVTM, CDR2 ANQGSEA. V was pared by 4 bases and J by 3 bases, with 15 bases of the junction left unmatched. The CDR3 consists of 17 residues. CDR3 nucleotides: TGCAGCGTTGGGGGGGTTTGGGCGGGAGGTAATACAGATACGCAGTATTTT. Encoded protein: CSVGGVWAGGNTDTQYF.

This clonotype was counted only a few times. This chain joins TRBV5-1 and TRBJ2-2, with D uncertain. Trimming pared 5 bases from V and 0 bases from J, leaving 8 bases between. CDR3 size: 14 residues. Germline assignment: CDR1 SGHRS and CDR2 YFSETQ. The CDR3 is CASRPITNTGELFF. CDR3 DNA: TGCGCCAGCAGACCGATTACGAACACCGGGGAGCTGTTTTTT.

In its sample, this clonotype was seen a few times. This chain uses TRBV29-1 with TRBJ2-1; no firm D call. V lost 1 base and J 13 bases, leaving 14 bases between the germline ends. CDR3 length: 12 residues. Germline lookup yields CDR1 SQVTM and CDR2 ANQGSEA. The CDR3 is CSVEGIDLLQFF. The CDR3 DNA reads TGCAGCGTTGAAGGTATCGATTTGCTCCAGTTCTTC.

This clonotype was seen a handful of times. This chain connects TRBV6-5 to TRBJ1-1, with no clear D. The CDR3 is 13 amino acids. Germline CDR1 and CDR2: MNHEY and SVGAGI. The V gene lost 2 bases and the J gene lost 6 bases, with 10 bases spanning the gap. Here the CDR3 reads CASSYGPRAEAFF. The DNA for the CDR3 is TGTGCCAGCAGTTACGGCCCACGGGCTGAAGCTTTCTTT.

This clonotype appeared a few times. This chain links TRBV5-6 with TRBJ2-3; no clear D gene. The V gene lost 2 bases and the J gene lost 0 bases, with 16 bases spanning the gap. The CDR3 runs 17 residues. The germline V gene has CDR1 SGHDT and CDR2 YYEEEE. CDR3: CASSFAGLVSSTDTQYF. The CDR3 DNA reads as TGTGCCAGCAGCTTTGCCGGGTTAGTCTCTAGCACAGATACGCAGTATTTT.

This clonotype was observed a few times. This chain joins TRBV3-1 and TRBJ2-5; D call uncertain. The CDR3 has 15 residues. The germline CDR1 and CDR2 sequences are LGHDT and YNNKEL (reference sequence). Trimming shortened V by 1 base and J by 5 bases, and 14 bases separated the two germline ends. The CDR3 DNA follows: TGTGCCAGCAGCCAAGGATCGGCAGGACGGGAGACCCAGTACTTC. This codes for CASSQGSAGRETQYF.

V is TRBV29-1 and J is TRBJ2-5; tentative D call: TRBD2 (5 bases). The CDR3 sequence is 15 residues long. Germline CDR1 SQVTM, CDR2 ANQGSEA. The V end lost 1 base, the J end lost 5 bases, and 17 bases lay between the germline ends. The CDR3 is CSVEGGWARRETQYF. The CDR3 nucleotides are TGCAGCGTTGAAGGAGGTTGGGCCCGGAGGGAGACCCAGTACTTC.

The chain combines TRBV28 with TRBJ2-1; TRBD2 aligns across 7 bases. V trimming: 7 bases; J trimming: 9 bases; junction bases outside the gene matches: 6. The germline CDR1 and CDR2 sequences are MDHEN and SYDVKM. The CDR3 runs 12 residues. The chain's CDR3 is CASIAWGGEQFF. DNA of the CDR3: TGTGCCAGCATTGCATGGGGGGGTGAGCAGTTCTTC. Drawing the rest from reference TRBV28 and TRBJ2-1, the complete variable domain is DVKVTQSSRYLVKRTGEKVFLECVQDMDHENMFWYRQDPGLGLRLIYFSYDVKMKEKGDIPEGYSVSREKKERFSLILESASTNQTSMYLCASIAWGGEQFFGPGTRLTVL.

This clonotype was counted only a few times. The gene calls are TRBV12-3 or TRBV12-4 and TRBJ2-5; no clear D. CDR3 length: 14 amino acids. V was clipped by 1 base and J by 7 bases, with 13 bases between them. The CDR3 sequence: CASSLGTFIGTQYF. The CDR3 nucleotides are TGTGCCAGCAGTTTAGGGACCTTTATTGGGACCCAGTACTTC.

The chain joins TRBV18 to TRBJ2-5, with D unresolved. The CDR3 is 15 amino acids. V shed 1 base and J shed 5 bases, with 14 bases lying between them. CDR1 and CDR2 from the germline V gene are KGHSH and LQKENI. The CDR3 DNA reads TGTGCCAGCTCACCACTGACGATTGCCAGGGAGACCCAGTACTTC. Amino acid sequence: CASSPLTIARETQYF.

This clonotype was seen a few times. The chain couples TRBV20-1 to TRBJ2-3, with TRBD2 as a possible D gene (5 bases). The V and J ends lost 7 bases and 2 bases respectively, with 22 bases between them. The CDR3 covers 16 residues. Germline loops: CDR1 DFQATT, CDR2 SNEGSKA (reference sequence). The CDR3 here is CSVRQPQLDTTDTQYF. The CDR3 DNA reads TGCAGTGTACGGCAGCCGCAACTAGATACCACAGATACGCAGTATTTT.

In its sample, this clonotype was seen a few times. The rearrangement joins TRBV5-5 to TRBJ2-7, with a tentative D call TRBD1 (6 bases). The V end was cut by 5 bases, the J end by 0 bases, with 12 bases between. Germline CDR1 reads SGHKS; CDR2 reads YYEKEE (reference sequence). This CDR3 has 14 amino acids. CDR3 sequence (DNA): TGTGCCAGCAGGACCGGACAGCCCTCCTACGAGCAGTACTTC. Protein: CASRTGQPSYEQYF.

This clonotype has a handful of counts. The CDR3 spells CSASRGLAGKNIQYF. The CDR3 coding sequence is TGCAGTGCTAGTAGAGGACTAGCGGGGAAAAACATTCAGTACTTC. The rearrangement links TRBV20-1 to TRBJ2-4; 12 bases are a match to TRBD2. The CDR3 spans 15 residues. Trimming removed 3 bases from V and 4 bases from J; junction bases left unmatched: 4. CDR1 is DFQATT and CDR2 is SNEGSKA in the germline V gene (reference sequence).

This clonotype occurred once. V is TRBV28 and J is TRBJ2-2; a weak D match, TRBD2 (6 bases). Trimming cost V 9 bases and J 3 bases, with 17 bases left between them. Germline CDR1 reads MDHEN; CDR2 reads SYDVKM. The CDR3 runs to 15 residues. The CDR3 is CASGRGGIDTGELFF. For the CDR3, the DNA is TGTGCCAGTGGTCGGGGCGGGATCGACACCGGGGAGCTGTTTTTT. The full variable domain, completed using reference TRBV28 and TRBJ2-2, is DVKVTQSSRYLVKRTGEKVFLECVQDMDHENMFWYRQDPGLGLRLIYFSYDVKMKEKGDIPEGYSVSREKKERFSLILESASTNQTSMYLCASGRGGIDTGELFFGEGSRLTVL.

The V gene is TRBV7-9, the J gene TRBJ2-1; the match to TRBD2 covers 14 bases. Germline CDR1 SEHNR, CDR2 FQNEAQ (reference sequence). CDR3 length: 16 amino acids. The V gene end was trimmed by 4 bases and the J gene end by 7 bases; junction bases not matched to a gene: 6. The CDR3 loop reads CASSSSTSGRVNEQFF. In DNA, the CDR3 is TGTGCCAGCAGCTCCTCGACTAGCGGGAGGGTGAATGAGCAGTTCTTC.